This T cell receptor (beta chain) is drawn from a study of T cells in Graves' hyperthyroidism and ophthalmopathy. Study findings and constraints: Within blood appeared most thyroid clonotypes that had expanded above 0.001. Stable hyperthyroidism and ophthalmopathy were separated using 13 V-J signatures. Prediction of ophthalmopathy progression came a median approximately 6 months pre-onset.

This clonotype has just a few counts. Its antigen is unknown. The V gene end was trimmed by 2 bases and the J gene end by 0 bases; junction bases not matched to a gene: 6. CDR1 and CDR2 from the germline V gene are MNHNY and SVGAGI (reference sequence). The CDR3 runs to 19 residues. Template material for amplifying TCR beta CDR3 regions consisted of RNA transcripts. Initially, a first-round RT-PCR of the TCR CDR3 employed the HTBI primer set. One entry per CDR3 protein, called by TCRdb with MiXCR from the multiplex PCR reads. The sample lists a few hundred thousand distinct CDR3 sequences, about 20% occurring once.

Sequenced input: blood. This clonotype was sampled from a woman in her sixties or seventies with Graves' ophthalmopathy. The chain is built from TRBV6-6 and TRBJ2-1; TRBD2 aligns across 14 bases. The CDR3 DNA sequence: TGTGCCAGCAGTTACCGCGGACTAGCGGGAGGACGCTCCTACAATGAGCAGTTCTTC. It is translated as CASSYRGLAGGRSYNEQFF.